The present T cell receptor (beta chain) was sequenced within a study of T cell changes during pregnancy in multiple sclerosis (dated 2019 in TCRdb). Regarding the complete study: The study examined how the T cell repertoire changed over the course of pregnancy in women with multiple sclerosis.

In its sample, this clone was seen a few times. No antigen is known for it. No much larger clonotype is one base removed from it; base qualities were not supplied. The germline V gene yields SGHRS for CDR1 and YFSETQ for CDR2. From the cysteine through the phenylalanine, the CDR3 covers 17 amino acids. Of the read, only the CDR3 DNA is kept; its 51 bases are in frame from base 1. From V the trimming removes 5 bases and from J it removes 1 base, while the gene matches leave 9 bases of the junction unaccounted for. Library preparation used the immunoSEQ multiplex PCR assay. The clones in this table, taken by TCRdb from immuneACCESS, are in-frame only. Not every clone is retained; where verified, under half of the shortfall comes from an unresolved V gene, and the cause of the rest is unknown. Recorded for this sample are under 85,000 clones; approximately 94% of them occurred a single time. Jointly, the top ten make up 0.5% to 0.65% of the sample.

Here the chain combines TRBV5-1 and TRBJ1-1; TRBD1 fits 12 bases in the junction. The sequence was collected from a female donor with multiple sclerosis, enrolled in a pregnancy study. The material was peripheral blood, obtained in the third trimester of pregnancy. Here the CDR3 is given as CASSRDRGRWRNTEAFF. The DNA is TGCGCCAGCAGTCGGGACAGGGGGCGATGGAGGAACACTGAAGCTTTCTTT.